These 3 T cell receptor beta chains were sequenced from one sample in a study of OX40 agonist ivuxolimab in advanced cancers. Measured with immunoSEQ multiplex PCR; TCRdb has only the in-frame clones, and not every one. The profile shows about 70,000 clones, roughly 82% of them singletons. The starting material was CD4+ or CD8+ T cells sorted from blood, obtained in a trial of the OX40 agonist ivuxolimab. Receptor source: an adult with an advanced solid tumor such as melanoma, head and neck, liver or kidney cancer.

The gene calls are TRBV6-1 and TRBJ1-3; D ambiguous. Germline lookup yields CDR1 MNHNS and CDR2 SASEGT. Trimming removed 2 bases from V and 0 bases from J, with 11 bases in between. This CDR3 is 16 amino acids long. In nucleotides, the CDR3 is TGTGCCAGCAGTGAACTACAGATTGCCTCTGGAAACACCATATATTTT. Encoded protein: CASSELQIASGNTIYF.

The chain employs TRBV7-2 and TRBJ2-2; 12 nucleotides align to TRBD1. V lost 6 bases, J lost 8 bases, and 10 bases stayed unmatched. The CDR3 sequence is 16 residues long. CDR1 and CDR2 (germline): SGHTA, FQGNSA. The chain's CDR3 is CASSPQGQGAAGELFF. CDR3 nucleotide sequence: TGTGCCAGCAGTCCCCAGGGACAGGGGGCGGCGGGGGAGCTGTTTTTT.

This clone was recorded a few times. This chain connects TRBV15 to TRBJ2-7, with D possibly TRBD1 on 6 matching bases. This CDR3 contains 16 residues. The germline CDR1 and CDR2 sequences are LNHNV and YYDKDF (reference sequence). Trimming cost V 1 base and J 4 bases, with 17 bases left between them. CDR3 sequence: CATSRGDPQGTYEQYF. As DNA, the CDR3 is TGTGCCACCAGCAGAGGGGACCCACAGGGTACGTACGAGCAGTACTTC.